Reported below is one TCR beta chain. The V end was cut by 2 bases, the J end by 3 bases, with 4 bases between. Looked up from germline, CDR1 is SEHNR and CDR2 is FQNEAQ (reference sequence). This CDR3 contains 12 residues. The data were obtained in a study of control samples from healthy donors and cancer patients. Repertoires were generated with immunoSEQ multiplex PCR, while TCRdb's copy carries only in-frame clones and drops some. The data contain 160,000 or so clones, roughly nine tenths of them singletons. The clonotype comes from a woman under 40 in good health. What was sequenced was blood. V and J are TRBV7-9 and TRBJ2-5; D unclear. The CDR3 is CASSLQEETQYF. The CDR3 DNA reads TGTGCCAGCAGCTTACAGGAAGAGACCCAGTACTTC.